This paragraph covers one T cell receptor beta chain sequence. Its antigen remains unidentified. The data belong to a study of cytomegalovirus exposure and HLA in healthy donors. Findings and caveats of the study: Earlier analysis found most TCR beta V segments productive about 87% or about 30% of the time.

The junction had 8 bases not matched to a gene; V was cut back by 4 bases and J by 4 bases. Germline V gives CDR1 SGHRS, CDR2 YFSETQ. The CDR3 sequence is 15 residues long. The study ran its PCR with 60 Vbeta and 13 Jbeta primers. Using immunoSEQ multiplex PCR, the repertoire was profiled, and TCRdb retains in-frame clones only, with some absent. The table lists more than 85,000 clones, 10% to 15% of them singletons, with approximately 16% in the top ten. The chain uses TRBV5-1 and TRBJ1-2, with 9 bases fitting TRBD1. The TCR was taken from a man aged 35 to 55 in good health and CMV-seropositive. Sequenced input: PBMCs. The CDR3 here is CASSPGGTGFYGYTF. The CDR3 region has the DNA TGCGCCAGCAGCCCTGGCGGGACAGGGTTCTATGGCTACACCTTC.